This T cell receptor (beta chain) comes out of a study of glioma-infiltrating T cells after dendritic cell vaccination. Time point described: after dendritic cell vaccination, including at tumor progression/relapse. Only patients with spare fresh-frozen tumor and over two years of follow-up were included. Study-level findings and limits: Only a small number of patients had complete blood and tumor samples.

V dropped 3 bases and J dropped 3 bases, with 12 bases sitting between them. CDR1 LNHDA and CDR2 SQIVND come from the germline V gene (reference sequence). The CDR3 length is 15 residues. With regard to this clone: Antigen: not known.

The primer mix had 60 V beta and 13 J beta primers. Profiled with immunoSEQ multiplex PCR; TCRdb holds only in-frame clones, not every one. The sample has 90,000 to 110,000 clones; around 87% are singletons. The chain employs TRBV19 and TRBJ2-1; tentative D call: TRBD1 (6 bases). Sequences were derived from blood, sampled after dendritic cell vaccination. The clonotype originates from a human donor with glioblastoma. This chain's CDR3 is CASSISPGHYNEQFF. The CDR3 DNA sequence: TGTGCCAGTAGTATCAGCCCGGGACACTACAATGAGCAGTTCTTC. The full variable domain, with the rest looked up from reference TRBV19 and TRBJ2-1, is DGGITQSPKYLFRKEGQNVTLSCEQNLNHDAMYWYRQDPGQGLRLIYYSQIVNDFQKGDIAEGYSVSREKKESFPLTVTSAQKNPTAFYLCASSISPGHYNEQFFGPGTRLTVL.